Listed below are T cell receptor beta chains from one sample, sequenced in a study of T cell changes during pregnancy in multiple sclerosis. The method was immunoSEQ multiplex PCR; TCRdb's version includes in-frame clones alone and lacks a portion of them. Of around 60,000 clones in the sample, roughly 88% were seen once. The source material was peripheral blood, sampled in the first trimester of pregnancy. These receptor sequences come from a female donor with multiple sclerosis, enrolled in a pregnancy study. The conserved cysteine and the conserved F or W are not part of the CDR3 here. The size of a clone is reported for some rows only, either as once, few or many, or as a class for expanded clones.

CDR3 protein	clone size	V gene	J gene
ASSPSNAGLAIYNEQF	.	TRBV5-4	TRBJ2-1
ASSLEGVGTDTQY	.	TRBV10-1	TRBJ2-3
ASSWGLDPYEQY	.	TRBV7-9	TRBJ2-7
AIWTGLVAF	.	TRBV6-6	TRBJ1-1
ASSKGLAGGLVTDTQY	.	TRBV5-1	TRBJ2-3
ASSLGKTGDYEQY	.	TRBV7-2	TRBJ2-7
ASSLLGAKNTEAF	.	TRBV5-4	TRBJ1-1
ASSPRNAPNTEAF	.	TRBV7-8	TRBJ1-1
ASSLDFSRQETQY	.	TRBV11-2	TRBJ2-5
ASRLRQGGTDTQY	once	TRBV2	TRBJ2-3
ASSPGQGGDTQY	.	TRBV5-1	TRBJ2-3
ASSETGTYGYT	.	TRBV6-5	TRBJ1-2
ASSSISRTGAGGNTIY	.	TRBV28	TRBJ1-3
ASSSRPGNYGYT	.	TRBV27	TRBJ1-2
ASSFQGRGLGGEQY	.	TRBV5-1	TRBJ2-7
ASSVGGDRVFEQY	.	TRBV9	TRBJ2-7
ASSQELAYNEQF	.	TRBV4-1	TRBJ2-1
ASMRGGQYEQY	.	TRBV2	TRBJ2-7
ASSGPFGTTTSGANVLT	.	TRBV27	TRBJ2-6
AWSWGEEQY	medium-sized	TRBV30	TRBJ2-7
ASRTGGYGYT	.	TRBV27	TRBJ1-2
ASSQRQEAYEQY	.	TRBV4-1	TRBJ2-7
ASSLGQGVEQY	.	TRBV6-5	TRBJ2-7